The 23 T cell receptor beta chains in this list originate from one sample, sequenced in a study of Ad26.COV2.S vaccination and SARS-CoV-2 variants. Repertoires were generated with immunoSEQ multiplex PCR, while TCRdb's copy carries only in-frame clones and drops some. The sample holds 380,000 or so clones, 80% to 90% seen once. The treatment: 15 to 20 received Ad26.COV2.S at low or high dose, single or two shots; several received placebo; per-sample allocation not given. Collection of samples fell on day 63 after the first vaccine or placebo injection. The sample was peripheral blood, taken in a trial of Ad26.COV2.S vaccine versus placebo. These receptors originate from a person aged 18-60 years who received the Ad26.COV2.S COVID-19 vaccine or a placebo.

This rearrangement joins TRBV5-1 to TRBJ2-5; possibly TRBD2 for D (5 bases). The germline CDR1 and CDR2 sequences are SGHRS and YFSETQ. The CDR3 has 14 residues. Trimming removed 5 bases from V and 4 bases from J, with 15 bases in between. CDR3 protein: CASSNPSGGETQYF. In DNA form, the CDR3 reads TGCGCCAGCAGTAATCCCTCAGGAGGAGAGACCCAGTACTTC.

V usage is TRBV27 and J usage is TRBJ1-2; 7 nucleotides agree with TRBD1. Germline CDR1 is MNHEY and CDR2 is SMNVEV (reference sequence). J was trimmed by 4 bases and V by 5 bases; bases with no gene match: 7. The CDR3 length is 14 residues. CDR3 residues: CASSPGGWVYGYTF. In DNA, the CDR3 is TGTGCCAGCAGTCCAGGGGGTTGGGTCTATGGCTACACCTTC.

This chain links TRBV4-1 with TRBJ2-1; D is possibly TRBD1 (6 bases). The V gene lost 0 bases and the J gene lost 4 bases, with 13 bases spanning the gap. The CDR3 runs 16 residues. Germline V lookup: CDR1 MGHRA, CDR2 YSYEKL. The CDR3 sequence is CASSQDYRAPYNEQFF. The CDR3 DNA sequence: TGCGCCAGCAGCCAAGATTACAGGGCCCCTTACAATGAGCAGTTCTTC.

The chain has TRBV10-3 and TRBJ1-5; D is ambiguous. CDR1 is ENHRY and CDR2 is SYGVKD in the germline V gene. V was shortened by 0 bases and J by 5 bases, with 8 bases between the two germline ends. The CDR3 extends over 14 amino acids. In nucleotides, the CDR3 is TGTGCCATCAGTGAGTCGATCCCTGATCAGCCCCAGCATTTT. It translates to CAISESIPDQPQHF.

V usage is TRBV11-2 and J usage is TRBJ1-2; no clear D. Trimming removed 0 bases from V and 3 bases from J, with 5 bases in between. This CDR3 region has 13 residues. Germline-derived CDR1 and CDR2 are SGHAT and FQNNGV. CDR3 DNA: TGTGCCAGCAGCTTAGAAGGAGACTATGGCTACACCTTC. It specifies CASSLEGDYGYTF.

The rearrangement joins TRBV29-1 to TRBJ1-2; 8 bases are shared with TRBD1. The V gene end was trimmed by 7 bases and the J gene end by 7 bases; junction bases not matched to a gene: 8. CDR3 size: 12 residues. Germline lookup yields CDR1 SQVTM and CDR2 ANQGSEA. The CDR3 DNA is TGCAGCGCCTCGACAGGGGCAGGTGGCTACACCTTC. Translating it yields CSASTGAGGYTF.

The V and J genes are TRBV7-9 and TRBJ1-1; D ambiguous. Germline V CDR1 and CDR2: SEHNR, FQNEAQ (reference sequence). This CDR3 spans 13 amino acids. Trimming shortened V by 2 bases and J by 3 bases, and 7 bases separated the two germline ends. Here the CDR3 DNA reads TGTGCCAGCAGCTTATATGGCGACACTGAAGCTTTCTTT. Protein sequence: CASSLYGDTEAFF.

The V call is TRBV10-1, the J call TRBJ1-5; TRBD1 aligns across 10 bases. This CDR3 region has 16 residues. Trimming removed 7 bases from V and 5 bases from J; junction bases left unmatched: 11. Germline CDR1 WNHNN, CDR2 SYGVQD (reference sequence). The CDR3 coding sequence is TGCGCCAGCACAAGTTTATCGGACAGGGGGGATCAGCCCCAGCATTTT. This sequence encodes CASTSLSDRGDQPQHF.

The rearrangement joins TRBV4-3 to TRBJ2-7; 7 bases map to TRBD2. Germline CDR1 reads LGHNA; CDR2 reads YSLEER. The CDR3 is made up of 14 amino acids. The junction had 5 bases not matched to a gene; V was cut back by 3 bases and J by 3 bases. CDR3 sequence: CASSHREGNYEQYF. In DNA form, the CDR3 reads TGCGCCAGCAGCCACAGGGAGGGAAACTACGAGCAGTACTTC.

This clone is a singleton in its sample. V gene TRBV7-9 combines with J gene TRBJ2-3, with D perhaps matching TRBD2 (5 bases). Germline assignment: CDR1 SEHNR and CDR2 FQNEAQ (reference sequence). V was pared by 8 bases and J by 2 bases, with 14 bases between. This CDR3 comprises 14 residues. The CDR3 bases are TGTGCCAGCGCGGGCGGTGACTACACAGATACGCAGTATTTT. Protein product: CASAGGDYTDTQYF. Using reference TRBV7-9 and TRBJ2-3 for the parts outside the CDR3, the full variable domain is DTGVSQNPRHKITKRGQNVTFRCDPISEHNRLYWYRQTLGQGPEFLTYFQNEAQLEKSRLLSDRFSAERPKGSFSTLEIQRTEQGDSAMYLCASAGGDYTDTQYFGPGTRLTVL.

This clone was seen only once. V is TRBV4-3 and J is TRBJ2-7, with D possibly called TRBD1 or TRBD2 (6 bases each). The CDR3 totals 16 residues. V lost 4 bases and J 6 bases, leaving 22 bases between the germline ends. Germline loops: CDR1 LGHNA, CDR2 YSLEER. CDR3 DNA: TGCGCCAGCAGCCGTTACGGGGGCCCCTCCCGGGGCGAGCAGTACTTC. It specifies CASSRYGGPSRGEQYF.

The chain carries TRBV7-2 and TRBJ2-7; 8 bases line up with TRBD2. Germline-derived CDR1 and CDR2 are SGHTA and FQGNSA. The CDR3 has 15 residues. With V trimmed by 1 base and J by 2 bases, 4 bases remained unmatched. In DNA form, the CDR3 reads TGTGCCAGCAGCTTAGAGGCGGGAGGCCCCTACGAGCAGTACTTC. Encoded protein: CASSLEAGGPYEQYF.

The CDR3 nucleotides read TGCGCCAGCAGCTTGTGGGGGACCCTTAGGGAGCTGTTTTTT. As protein: CASSLWGTLRELFF. The chain couples TRBV5-1 to TRBJ2-2; D may be TRBD1 or TRBD2 (5 bases each). Germline CDR1 is SGHRS and CDR2 is YFSETQ. V shed 1 base and J shed 9 bases, with 13 bases lying between them. This CDR3 is built from 14 residues.

The chain employs TRBV7-9 and TRBJ2-7, with TRBD2 matching 7 bases. The CDR3 totals 14 residues. The V and J ends lost 4 bases and 0 bases, in that order; junction bases with no gene match: 3. Germline values: CDR1 SEHNR, CDR2 FQNEAQ (reference sequence). Here the CDR3 reads CASSYGGSSYEQYF. CDR3 in DNA: TGTGCCAGCAGCTATGGCGGGAGCTCCTACGAGCAGTACTTC.

V is TRBV7-6 and J is TRBJ2-1; D not resolved. Trimming took 5 bases from V and 10 from J, leaving 15 bases between them. CDR3 length: 13 residues. Per germline, CDR1 SGHVS and CDR2 FNYEAQ. CDR3 sequence reads: CASSPVLKGEQFF. The CDR3 DNA sequence: TGTGCCAGCAGCCCAGTGTTGAAGGGCGAGCAGTTCTTC.

The chain is built from TRBV5-1 and TRBJ2-3, with 13 bases fitting TRBD2. Trimming took 3 bases from V and 0 from J; bases not matched to a gene: 7. Germline values: CDR1 SGHRS, CDR2 YFSETQ. The CDR3 loop spans 18 amino acids. DNA of the CDR3: TGCGCCAGCAGCTCGCGGACTAGCGGGGGATCTAGCACAGATACGCAGTATTTT. Protein: CASSSRTSGGSSTDTQYF.

This clone was seen more than once but under ten times. V gene TRBV18 combines with J gene TRBJ2-1; 11 positions match TRBD2. The germline V gene encodes CDR1 KGHSH and CDR2 LQKENI. The CDR3 is 16 residues long. J was trimmed by 6 bases and V by 4 bases; bases with no gene match: 8. This CDR3 is CASSLTSGGRGNEQFF. The DNA for the CDR3 is TGTGCCAGCTCACTAACTAGCGGGGGAAGGGGCAATGAGCAGTTCTTC.

This rearrangement joins TRBV9 to TRBJ2-7; TRBD2 matches at 10 bases. The CDR3 has 15 amino acids. Losses at the gene ends were 4 bases for V and 3 bases for J; bases not matched to a gene: 7. Germline values: CDR1 SGDLS, CDR2 YYNGEE. CDR3 protein: CASSLSGRDFYEQYF. As DNA, the CDR3 is TGTGCCAGCAGCTTGAGCGGGAGGGATTTCTACGAGCAGTACTTC.

The V call is TRBV5-4, the J call TRBJ2-7, with 7 bases identical to TRBD2. This CDR3 contains 14 residues. Germline V gene lookup returns CDR1 SGHNT and CDR2 YYREEE (reference sequence). V lost 4 bases, J lost 3 bases, and 7 bases stayed unmatched. In DNA form, the CDR3 reads TGTGCCAGCAGCGTTTACGGGGGGTACTACGAGCAGTACTTC. It yields the protein CASSVYGGYYEQYF.

V is TRBV3-1 (or the pseudogene TRBV3-2) and J is TRBJ1-1; 8 bases fit TRBD1. CDR3 length: 15 residues. V lost 4 bases and J lost 3; bases outside the gene matches: 7. Per the germline V gene, CDR1 is LGHDT and CDR2 is YNNKEL (reference sequence). The CDR3 region has the DNA TGTGCCAGCAGCCGGAAATTGACAGGGGACACTGAAGCTTTCTTT. As protein: CASSRKLTGDTEAFF.

The V and J genes are TRBV18 and TRBJ1-1, with 7 bases that match TRBD1. The CDR3 loop spans 13 amino acids. Germline V CDR1 and CDR2: KGHSH, LQKENI. V lost 5 bases, J lost 8 bases, and 8 bases stayed unmatched. The CDR3 region is CASSATGDREAFF. The CDR3 nucleotides are TGTGCCAGCTCAGCCACAGGGGATCGGGAAGCTTTCTTT.

This clone was observed a few times. The J gene is TRBJ2-7, the V gene TRBV5-4; TRBD1 agrees at 7 bases. The germline CDR1 and CDR2 sequences are SGHNT and YYREEE (reference sequence). Trimming took 4 bases from V and 2 from J; bases not matched to a gene: 6. This CDR3 spans 14 amino acids. Written as DNA, the CDR3 is TGTGCCAGCAGCCGATACAGGGGACCCTACGAGCAGTACTTC. Protein sequence: CASSRYRGPYEQYF.

The V gene is TRBV5-1, the J gene TRBJ1-5; 8 bases are a match to TRBD1. This CDR3 comprises 14 residues. Germline-derived CDR1 and CDR2 are SGHRS and YFSETQ. V lost 4 bases, J lost 6 bases, and 6 bases stayed unmatched. CDR3 protein: CASSPDRVTQPQHF. The DNA for the CDR3 is TGCGCCAGCAGCCCGGACAGGGTTACTCAGCCCCAGCATTTT.